The 8 T cell receptor beta chains listed next were all sequenced from one sample in a study of CD8 T cells in Susac syndrome. Reverse transcription of about 0.5 to 1 ug RNA used random hexamers. TCRdb re-called the immunoSEQ multiplex PCR reads with MiXCR, one entry per CDR3 protein. The profile shows about 300,000 distinct CDR3 sequences, roughly 85% of them singletons. Sequencing was performed on CD8+ T cells from PBMCs. The origin of the receptors is a human donor with multiple sclerosis.

This clonotype turned up a few times. The rearrangement uses TRBV6-1 and TRBJ2-7, with unresolved D. This CDR3 has 14 amino acids. Germline values: CDR1 MNHNS, CDR2 SASEGT. Trimming removed 6 bases at V and 1 base at J, with 13 bases between. CDR3 protein: CASSLSGLSYEQYF. CDR3 nucleotide sequence: TGTGCCAGCAGCCTCTCGGGTCTTTCCTACGAGCAGTACTTC.

J is TRBJ2-3 and V is TRBV5-4, with D hard to call. This CDR3 has 12 residues. V was clipped by 4 bases and J by 6 bases, with 9 bases between them. Germline lookup yields CDR1 SGHNT and CDR2 YYREEE (reference sequence). CDR3 DNA sequence: TGTGCCAGCAGCGGTTTGACGGATACGCAGTATTTT. It translates to CASSGLTDTQYF.

The chain joins TRBV9 to TRBJ1-1; 8 bases fit TRBD1. Losses at the gene ends were 2 bases for V and 3 bases for J; bases not matched to a gene: 6. The germline V gene encodes CDR1 SGDLS and CDR2 YYNGEE. There are 15 residues in the CDR3. The CDR3 DNA sequence: TGTGCCAGCAGCGTCAATCAGGGGGCCGACACTGAAGCTTTCTTT. It translates to CASSVNQGADTEAFF.

This rearrangement joins TRBV13 to TRBJ2-7, with 7 bases matching TRBD1. Germline values: CDR1 PRHDT, CDR2 FYEKMQ (reference sequence). The V and J ends lost 1 base and 3 bases, in that order; junction bases with no gene match: 6. The CDR3 spans 15 residues. This chain's CDR3 is CASSLALQGFYEQYF. Written as DNA, the CDR3 is TGTGCCAGCAGCTTAGCCCTACAGGGGTTCTACGAGCAGTACTTC.

The CDR3 is CASSLDTGTGYYEQYF. The CDR3 region has the DNA TGTGCCAGCAGCTTGGATACCGGGACAGGGTACTACGAGCAGTACTTC. The J gene is TRBJ2-7, the V gene TRBV5-4; TRBD1 matches 9 bases. Per germline, CDR1 SGHNT and CDR2 YYREEE (reference sequence). Unmatched junction bases numbered 7, after V lost 0 bases and J lost 3 bases. This CDR3 comprises 16 residues.

This chain connects TRBV4-3 to TRBJ2-7; 10 bases are a match to TRBD1. V shed 6 bases, J shed 4 bases, and the junction held 9 bases outside the gene matches. The CDR3 spans 15 residues. CDR1 and CDR2 (germline): LGHNA, YSLEER. This CDR3 is CASRIGTGEGYEQYF. The CDR3 nucleotides read TGCGCCAGCAGGATAGGGACAGGGGAAGGTTACGAGCAGTACTTC.

The rearrangement joins TRBV28 to TRBJ2-5; D possibly uses TRBD1 or TRBD2 (5 bases each). Deletions cut 6 bases from V and 0 bases from J, with 11 bases between. This CDR3 spans 14 amino acids. CDR1 is MDHEN, CDR2 SYDVKM, per germline. CDR3 residues: CASSRGVNQETQYF. The CDR3 region has the DNA TGTGCCAGCAGCAGAGGGGTTAACCAAGAGACCCAGTACTTC.

This clonotype occurred a few times. The rearrangement uses TRBV2 and TRBJ2-1; TRBD1 matches 10 bases. The CDR3 totals 15 residues. Germline V gives CDR1 SNHLY, CDR2 FYNNEI. V was pared by 6 bases and J by 4 bases, with 6 bases of the junction left unmatched. The CDR3 sequence is CASRERQGAYNEQFF. CDR3 in DNA: TGTGCCAGCAGGGAAAGACAGGGGGCATACAATGAGCAGTTCTTC.